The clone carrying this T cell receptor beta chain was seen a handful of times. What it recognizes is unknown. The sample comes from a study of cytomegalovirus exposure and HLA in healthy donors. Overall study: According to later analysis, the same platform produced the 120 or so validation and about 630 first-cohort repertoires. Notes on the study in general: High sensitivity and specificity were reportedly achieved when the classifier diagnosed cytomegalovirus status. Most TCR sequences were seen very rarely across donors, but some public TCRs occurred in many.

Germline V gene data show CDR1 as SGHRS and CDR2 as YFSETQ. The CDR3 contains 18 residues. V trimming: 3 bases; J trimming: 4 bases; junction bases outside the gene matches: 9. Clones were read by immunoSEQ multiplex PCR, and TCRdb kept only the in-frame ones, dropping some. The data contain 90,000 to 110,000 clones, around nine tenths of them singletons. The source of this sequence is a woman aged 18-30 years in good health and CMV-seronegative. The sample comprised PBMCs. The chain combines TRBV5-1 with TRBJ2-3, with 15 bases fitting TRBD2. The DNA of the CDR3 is TGCGCCAGCAGCTACGGACTAGCGGGGGGGTCTAAGCCAGATACGCAGTATTTT. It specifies CASSYGLAGGSKPDTQYF.